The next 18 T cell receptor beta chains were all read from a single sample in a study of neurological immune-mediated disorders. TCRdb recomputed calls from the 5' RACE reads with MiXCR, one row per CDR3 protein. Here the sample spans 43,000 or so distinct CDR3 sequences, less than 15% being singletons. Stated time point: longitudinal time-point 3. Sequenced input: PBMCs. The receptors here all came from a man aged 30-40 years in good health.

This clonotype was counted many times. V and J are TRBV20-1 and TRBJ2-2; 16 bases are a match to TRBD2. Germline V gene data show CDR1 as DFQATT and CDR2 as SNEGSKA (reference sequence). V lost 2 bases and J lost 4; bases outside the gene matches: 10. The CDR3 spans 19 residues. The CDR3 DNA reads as TGCAGTGCTAGACCTCCGGGACTAGCGGGAGGGCCGAGCACCGGGGAGCTGTTTTTT. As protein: CSARPPGLAGGPSTGELFF.

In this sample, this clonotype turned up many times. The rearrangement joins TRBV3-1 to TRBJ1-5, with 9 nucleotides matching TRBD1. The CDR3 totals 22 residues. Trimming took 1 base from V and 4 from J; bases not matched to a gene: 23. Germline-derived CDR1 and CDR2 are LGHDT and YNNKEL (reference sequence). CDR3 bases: TGTGCCAGCAGCCAAGTTTGTTGTCTTGGACAGGGGCCCCATACTTCAAATCAGCCCCAGCATTTT. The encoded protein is CASSQVCCLGQGPHTSNQPQHF.

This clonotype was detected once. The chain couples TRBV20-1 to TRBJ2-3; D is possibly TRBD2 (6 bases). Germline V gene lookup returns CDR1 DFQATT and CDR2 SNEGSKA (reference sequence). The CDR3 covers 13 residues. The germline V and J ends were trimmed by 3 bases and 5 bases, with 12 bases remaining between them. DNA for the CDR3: TGCAGTGCTAGTTTCGGTAGCGGAGATACGCAGTATTTT. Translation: CSASFGSGDTQYF.

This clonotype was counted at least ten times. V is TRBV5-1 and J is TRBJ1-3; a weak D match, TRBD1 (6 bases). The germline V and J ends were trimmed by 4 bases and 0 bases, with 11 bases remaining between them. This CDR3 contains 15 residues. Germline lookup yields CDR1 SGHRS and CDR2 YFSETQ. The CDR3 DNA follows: TGCGCCAGCAGCGGGGGACAATCCTCTGGAAACACCATATATTTT. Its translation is CASSGGQSSGNTIYF.

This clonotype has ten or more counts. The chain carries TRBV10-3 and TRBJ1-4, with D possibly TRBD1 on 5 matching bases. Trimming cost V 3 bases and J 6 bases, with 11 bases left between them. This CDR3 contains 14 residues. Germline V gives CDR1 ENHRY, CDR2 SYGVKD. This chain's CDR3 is CAISDETEDEKLFF. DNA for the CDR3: TGTGCCATCAGTGATGAGACAGAGGATGAAAAACTGTTTTTT.

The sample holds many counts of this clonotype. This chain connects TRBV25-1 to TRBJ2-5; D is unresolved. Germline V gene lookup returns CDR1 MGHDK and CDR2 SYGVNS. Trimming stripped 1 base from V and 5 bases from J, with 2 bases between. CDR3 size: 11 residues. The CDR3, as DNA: TGTGCCAGCAGTGAATCTGAGACCCAGTACTTC. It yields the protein CASSESETQYF.

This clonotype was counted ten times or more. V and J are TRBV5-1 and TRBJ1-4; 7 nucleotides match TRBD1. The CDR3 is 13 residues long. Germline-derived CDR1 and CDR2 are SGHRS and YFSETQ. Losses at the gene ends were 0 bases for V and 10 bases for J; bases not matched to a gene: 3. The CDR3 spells CASSLETGRKLFF. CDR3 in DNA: TGCGCCAGCAGCTTGGAGACAGGGCGAAAACTGTTTTTT.

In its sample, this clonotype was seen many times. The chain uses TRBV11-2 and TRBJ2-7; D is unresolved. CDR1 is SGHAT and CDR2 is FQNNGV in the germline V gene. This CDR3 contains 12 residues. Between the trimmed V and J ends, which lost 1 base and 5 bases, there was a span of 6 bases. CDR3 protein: CASSLGKDEQYF. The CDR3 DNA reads TGTGCCAGCAGCTTAGGGAAGGACGAGCAGTACTTC.

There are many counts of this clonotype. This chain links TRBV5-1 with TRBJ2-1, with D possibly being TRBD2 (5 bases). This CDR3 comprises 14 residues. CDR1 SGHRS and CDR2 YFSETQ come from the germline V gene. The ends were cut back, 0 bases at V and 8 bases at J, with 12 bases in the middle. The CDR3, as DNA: TGCGCCAGCAGCTTGGGGCTTCCCGGGGATGAGCAGTTCTTC. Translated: CASSLGLPGDEQFF.

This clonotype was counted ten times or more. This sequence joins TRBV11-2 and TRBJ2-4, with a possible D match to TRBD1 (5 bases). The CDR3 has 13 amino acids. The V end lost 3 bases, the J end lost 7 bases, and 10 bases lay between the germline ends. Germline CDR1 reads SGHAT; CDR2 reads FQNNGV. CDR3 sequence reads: CASSFQGTNIQYF. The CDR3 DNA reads TGTGCCAGCAGCTTCCAGGGAACGAACATTCAGTACTTC. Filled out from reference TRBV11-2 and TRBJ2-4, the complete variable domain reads EAGVAQSPRYKIIEKRQSVAFWCNPISGHATLYWYQQILGQGPKLLIQFQNNGVVDDSQLPKDRFSAERLKGVDSTLKIQPAKLEDSAVYLCASSFQGTNIQYFGAGTRLSVL.

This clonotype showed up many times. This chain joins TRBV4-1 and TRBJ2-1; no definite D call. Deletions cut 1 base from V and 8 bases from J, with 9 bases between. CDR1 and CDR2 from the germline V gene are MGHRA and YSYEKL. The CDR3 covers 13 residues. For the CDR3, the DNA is TGCGCCAGCAGCCAAGCTGGGCGCGATGAGCAGTTCTTC. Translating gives CASSQAGRDEQFF.

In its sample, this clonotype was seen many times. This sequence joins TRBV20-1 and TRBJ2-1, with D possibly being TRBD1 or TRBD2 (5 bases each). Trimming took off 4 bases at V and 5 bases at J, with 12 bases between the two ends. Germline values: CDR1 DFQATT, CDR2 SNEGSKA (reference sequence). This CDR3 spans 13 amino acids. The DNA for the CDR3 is TGCAGTGCTATCTCGGGACCTAACAATGAGCAGTTCTTC. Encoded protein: CSAISGPNNEQFF.

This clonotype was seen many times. Written as DNA, the CDR3 is TGTGCCAGCAGTTACAGGGGCTCTGGCACAGATACGCAGTATTTT. Its protein is CASSYRGSGTDTQYF. V gene TRBV7-2 combines with J gene TRBJ2-3; the match to TRBD1 covers 7 bases. From germline, CDR1 is SGHTA and CDR2 FQGNSA. Unmatched junction bases numbered 7, after V lost 6 bases and J lost 1 base. There are 15 residues in the CDR3.

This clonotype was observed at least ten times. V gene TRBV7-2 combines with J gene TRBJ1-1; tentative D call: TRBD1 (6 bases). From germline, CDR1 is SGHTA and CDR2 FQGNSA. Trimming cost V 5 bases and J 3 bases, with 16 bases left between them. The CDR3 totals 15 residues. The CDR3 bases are TGTGCCAGCAGCAAAACAGGGAAAGCGGACACTGAAGCTTTCTTT. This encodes CASSKTGKADTEAFF.

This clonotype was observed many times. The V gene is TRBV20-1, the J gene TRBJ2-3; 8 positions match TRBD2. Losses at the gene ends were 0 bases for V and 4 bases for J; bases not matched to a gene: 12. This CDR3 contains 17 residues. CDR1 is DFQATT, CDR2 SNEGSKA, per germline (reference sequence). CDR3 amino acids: CSARDLAAGGEADTQYF. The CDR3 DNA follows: TGCAGTGCTAGAGATCTTGCGGCGGGAGGAGAGGCAGATACGCAGTATTTT.

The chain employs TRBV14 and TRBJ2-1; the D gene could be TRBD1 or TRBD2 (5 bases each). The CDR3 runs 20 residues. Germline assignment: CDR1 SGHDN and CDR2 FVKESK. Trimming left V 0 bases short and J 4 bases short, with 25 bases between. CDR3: CASSQEFEGRAIPFYNEQFF. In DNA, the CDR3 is TGTGCCAGCAGCCAAGAATTTGAGGGCAGGGCTATTCCCTTTTACAATGAGCAGTTCTTC. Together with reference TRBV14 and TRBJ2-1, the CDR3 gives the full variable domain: EAGVTQFPSHSVIEKGQTVTLRCDPISGHDNLYWYRRVMGKEIKFLLHFVKESKQDESGMPNNRFLAERTGGTYSTLKVQPAELEDSGVYFCASSQEFEGRAIPFYNEQFFGPGTRLTVL.

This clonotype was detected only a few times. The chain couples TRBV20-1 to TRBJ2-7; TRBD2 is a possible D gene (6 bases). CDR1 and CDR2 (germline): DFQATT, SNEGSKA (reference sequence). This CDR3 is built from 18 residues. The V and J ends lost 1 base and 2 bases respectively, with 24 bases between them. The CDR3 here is CSARVAGRPWASAYEQYF. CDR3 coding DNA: TGCAGTGCTAGAGTGGCAGGACGACCGTGGGCTAGCGCCTACGAGCAGTACTTC.

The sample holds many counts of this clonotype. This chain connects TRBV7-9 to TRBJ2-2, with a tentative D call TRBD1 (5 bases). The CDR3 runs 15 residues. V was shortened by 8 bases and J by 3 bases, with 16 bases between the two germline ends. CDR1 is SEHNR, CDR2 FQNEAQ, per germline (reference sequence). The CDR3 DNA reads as TGTGCCAGCGGCGCAGGGCTCCACTACACCGGGGAGCTGTTTTTT. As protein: CASGAGLHYTGELFF. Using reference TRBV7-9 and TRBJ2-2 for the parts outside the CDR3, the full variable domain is DTGVSQNPRHKITKRGQNVTFRCDPISEHNRLYWYRQTLGQGPEFLTYFQNEAQLEKSRLLSDRFSAERPKGSFSTLEIQRTEQGDSAMYLCASGAGLHYTGELFFGEGSRLTVL.